This T cell receptor (beta chain) was observed in a study of T cell clonality in common variable immunodeficiency. Sequencing used immunoSEQ multiplex PCR; TCRdb keeps in-frame clones, though not all of them. The sample gives approximately 52,000 clones, none seen only once, and the top ten clones hold 3.4%. Most patients and controls had Caucasian heritage. Broader study findings: CVID subjects had higher TCRbeta clonality than healthy controls, most marked in about a third. Fewer TCRbeta clones were shared among CVID subjects than controls. Authors noted CVID clonality's cause needs subpopulation repertoire sequencing.

This clone appeared many times. Its antigen is unidentified. The CDR3 end lies 3 residues beyond the end of the read and is filled in from the germline J gene. The CDR3 is 17 amino acids. The V gene's germline CDR1 is MDHEN and CDR2 SYDVKM. V lost 10 bases and J 2 bases, leaving 25 bases between the germline ends. The V gene is TRBV28, the J gene TRBJ2-3; D possibly corresponds to TRBD2 (7 bases). The sequence was obtained from a person aged 18 to 70 in good health. Sequencing used peripheral blood mononuclear cells. CDR3 loop: CATLTIQGLAATDTQYF. CDR3 DNA (partial): TGTGCCACCCTAACGATACAGGGCCTAGCGGCCACAGATACG.